This T cell receptor beta chain stems from a study of cytomegalovirus exposure and HLA in healthy donors. Turning to the study itself: As an earlier analysis found, around 170 million T cells yielded 117 million unique TCR beta sequences.

Regarding this clone: Antigen unknown.

Per germline, CDR1 MDHEN and CDR2 SYDVKM. CDR3 length equals 14 residues. V gave up 4 bases and J gave up 6 bases; unmatched junction bases: 5. 13 Jbeta primers and 60 Vbeta primers were used for the PCR. The assay was immunoSEQ multiplex PCR, and TCRdb's table has in-frame clones only and misses some. The table includes 150,000 to 200,000 clones, more than 60% detected once. Study-level points and caveats: TCR beta chains associated with HLA were, in a later analysis, more clonally expanded than equally common others. Immune exposure information comprised only CMV serostatus.

The chain is built from TRBV28 and TRBJ2-4, with 8 bases identical to TRBD1. The sample consisted of PBMCs. The TCR originated in a woman aged 25 to 39 in good health and CMV-seronegative. The CDR3 spells CASSSVDRGNIQYF. CDR3 nucleotides: TGTGCCAGCAGTTCCGTCGACAGGGGAAACATTCAGTACTTC.